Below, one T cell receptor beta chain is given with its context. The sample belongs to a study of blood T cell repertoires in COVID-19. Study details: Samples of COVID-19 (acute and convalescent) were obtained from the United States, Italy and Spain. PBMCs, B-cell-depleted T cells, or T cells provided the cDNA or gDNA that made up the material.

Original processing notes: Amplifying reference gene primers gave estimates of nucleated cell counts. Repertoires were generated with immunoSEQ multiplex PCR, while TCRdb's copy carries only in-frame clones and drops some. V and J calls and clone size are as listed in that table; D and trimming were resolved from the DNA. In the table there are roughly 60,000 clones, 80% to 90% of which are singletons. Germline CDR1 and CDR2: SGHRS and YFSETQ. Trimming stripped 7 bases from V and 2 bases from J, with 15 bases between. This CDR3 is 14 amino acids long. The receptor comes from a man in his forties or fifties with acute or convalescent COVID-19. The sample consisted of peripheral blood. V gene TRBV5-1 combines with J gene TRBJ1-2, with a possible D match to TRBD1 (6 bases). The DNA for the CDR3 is TGCGCCAGCGGGGTGTCGGACAGCAACTATGGCTACACCTTC. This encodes CASGVSDSNYGYTF.